The 6 T cell receptor beta chains listed next were all sequenced from one sample in a study of siplizumab effects on memory and regulatory T cells. Data came from immunoSEQ multiplex PCR; TCRdb stores just in-frame clones and leaves some out. The table has 100,000 or so clones, 75% to 95% seen once. Sequencing was done on a sample of CD4+ T cells sorted from blood. These receptors were taken from a human donor in good health. Some clones in this sample may be carry-over from other donors' samples.

The chain uses TRBV11-2 and TRBJ1-4, with TRBD1 identical over 7 bases. Germline CDR1 and CDR2: SGHAT and FQNNGV. V lost 2 bases, J lost 8 bases, and 5 bases stayed unmatched. CDR3 length: 14 residues. The CDR3 sequence: CASSLQQGREKLFF. For the CDR3, the DNA is TGTGCCAGCAGCTTACAACAGGGGAGAGAAAAACTGTTTTTT. Complete variable domain (other parts from reference TRBV11-2 and TRBJ1-4): EAGVAQSPRYKIIEKRQSVAFWCNPISGHATLYWYQQILGQGPKLLIQFQNNGVVDDSQLPKDRFSAERLKGVDSTLKIQPAKLEDSAVYLCASSLQQGREKLFFGSGTQLSVL.

The rearrangement joins TRBV5-1 to TRBJ2-7, with D tentatively TRBD1 or TRBD2 (6 bases each). V was trimmed by 3 bases and J by 7 bases, leaving 11 bases between them. The germline CDR1 and CDR2 sequences are SGHRS and YFSETQ. The CDR3 spans 12 residues. The CDR3 region is CASSSEGGEQYF. CDR3 DNA sequence: TGCGCCAGCAGCTCGGAAGGGGGGGAGCAGTACTTC.

This clone has a single count. V and J are TRBV10-3 and TRBJ2-3; TRBD2 aligns across 10 bases. Unmatched junction bases numbered 13, after V lost 4 bases and J lost 0 bases. Germline CDR1 and CDR2: ENHRY and SYGVKD. The CDR3 covers 19 residues. The CDR3 DNA follows: TGTGCCATCAGTGTTCGGACTAGCGGAGACTTAAAAAGCACAGATACGCAGTATTTT. Its translation is CAISVRTSGDLKSTDTQYF.

This clone appeared a single time. The CDR3 spells CASRGLGGSSYNEQFF. The CDR3 DNA reads TGTGCCAGCAGGGGCCTAGGCGGGAGCTCCTACAATGAGCAGTTCTTC. The rearrangement joins TRBV11-1 to TRBJ2-1; 7 bases map to TRBD2. Germline V gene lookup returns CDR1 SGHAT and CDR2 FQDESV (reference sequence). V shed 6 bases, J shed 0 bases, and the junction held 8 bases outside the gene matches. This CDR3 spans 16 amino acids.

The chain couples TRBV7-9 to TRBJ2-7; D is unresolved. The CDR3 length is 14 residues. V lost 1 base to trimming and J lost 2 bases, with 9 bases between them. Per germline, CDR1 SEHNR and CDR2 FQNEAQ (reference sequence). The CDR3 loop reads CASSLGGQAYEQYF. The CDR3 coding sequence is TGTGCCAGCAGCTTAGGCGGCCAGGCCTACGAGCAGTACTTC.

The chain has TRBV11-2 and TRBJ1-2, with a weak D call TRBD1 (5 bases). The CDR3 runs to 16 residues. Germline-derived CDR1 and CDR2 are SGHAT and FQNNGV. Trimming stripped 5 bases from V and 8 bases from J, with 24 bases between. CDR3 DNA: TGTGCCAGCAGCCTTACCATCCTTCCGGGACCCGAGGGCTACACCTTC. Its protein is CASSLTILPGPEGYTF.